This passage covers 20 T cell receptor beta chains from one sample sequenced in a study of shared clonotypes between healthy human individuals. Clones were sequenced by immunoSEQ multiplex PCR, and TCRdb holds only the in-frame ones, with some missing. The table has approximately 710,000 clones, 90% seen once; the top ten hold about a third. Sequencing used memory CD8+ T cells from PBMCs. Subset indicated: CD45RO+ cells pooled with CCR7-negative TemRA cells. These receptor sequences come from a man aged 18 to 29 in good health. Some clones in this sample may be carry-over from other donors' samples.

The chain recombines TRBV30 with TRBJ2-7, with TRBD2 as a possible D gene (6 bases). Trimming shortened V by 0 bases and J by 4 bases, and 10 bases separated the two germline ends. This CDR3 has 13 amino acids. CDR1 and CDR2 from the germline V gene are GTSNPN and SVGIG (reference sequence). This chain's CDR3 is CAWSVLGRYEQYF. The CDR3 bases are TGTGCCTGGAGTGTACTGGGGAGGTACGAGCAGTACTTC.

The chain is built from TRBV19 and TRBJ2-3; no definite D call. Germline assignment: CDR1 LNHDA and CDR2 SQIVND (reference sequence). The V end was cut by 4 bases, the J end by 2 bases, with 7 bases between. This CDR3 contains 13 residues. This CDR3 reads CASSRLATDTQYF. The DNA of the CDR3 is TGTGCCAGTAGTAGACTGGCCACAGATACGCAGTATTTT. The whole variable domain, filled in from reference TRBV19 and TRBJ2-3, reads DGGITQSPKYLFRKEGQNVTLSCEQNLNHDAMYWYRQDPGQGLRLIYYSQIVNDFQKGDIAEGYSVSREKKESFPLTVTSAQKNPTAFYLCASSRLATDTQYFGPGTRLTVL.

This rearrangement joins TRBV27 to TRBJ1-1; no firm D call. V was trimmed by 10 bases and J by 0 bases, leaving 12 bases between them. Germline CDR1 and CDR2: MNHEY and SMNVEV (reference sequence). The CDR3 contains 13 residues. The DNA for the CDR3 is TGTGCCACCAAAGGACTTATGAACACTGAAGCTTTCTTT. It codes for CATKGLMNTEAFF.

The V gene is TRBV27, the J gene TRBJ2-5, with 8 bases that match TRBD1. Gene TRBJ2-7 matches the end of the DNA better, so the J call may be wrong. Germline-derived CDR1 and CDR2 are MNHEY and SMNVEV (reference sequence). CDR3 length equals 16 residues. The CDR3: CASMPGGRVEVHEQYF. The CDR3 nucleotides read TGTGCCAGCATGCCAGGGGGCCGGGTAGAGGTCCACGAGCAGTACTTC.

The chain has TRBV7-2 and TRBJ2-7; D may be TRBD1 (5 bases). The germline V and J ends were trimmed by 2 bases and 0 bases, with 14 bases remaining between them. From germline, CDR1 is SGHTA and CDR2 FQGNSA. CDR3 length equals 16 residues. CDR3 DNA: TGTGCCAGCAGCTTAATCGACAGCTTAATCTCCTACGAGCAGTACTTC. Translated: CASSLIDSLISYEQYF. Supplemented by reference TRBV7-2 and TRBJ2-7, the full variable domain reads GAGVSQSPSNKVTEKGKDVELRCDPISGHTALYWYRQSLGQGLEFLIYFQGNSAPDKSGLPSDRFSAERTGGSVSTLTIQRTQQEDSAVYLCASSLIDSLISYEQYFGPGTRLTVT.

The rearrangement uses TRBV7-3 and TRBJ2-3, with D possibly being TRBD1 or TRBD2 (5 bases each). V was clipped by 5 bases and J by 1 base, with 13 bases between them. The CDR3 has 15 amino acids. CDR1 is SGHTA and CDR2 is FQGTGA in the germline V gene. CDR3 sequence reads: CASSPSGHGTDTQYF. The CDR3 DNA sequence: TGTGCCAGCAGCCCGTCGGGGCACGGCACAGATACGCAGTATTTT.

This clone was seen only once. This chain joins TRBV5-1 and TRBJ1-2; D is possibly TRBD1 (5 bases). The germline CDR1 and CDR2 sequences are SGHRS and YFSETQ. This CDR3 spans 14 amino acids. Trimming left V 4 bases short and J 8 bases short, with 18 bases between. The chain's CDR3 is CASSRLRGAEGYTF. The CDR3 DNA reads TGCGCCAGCAGCCGCCTTCGCGGGGCTGAAGGCTACACCTTC.

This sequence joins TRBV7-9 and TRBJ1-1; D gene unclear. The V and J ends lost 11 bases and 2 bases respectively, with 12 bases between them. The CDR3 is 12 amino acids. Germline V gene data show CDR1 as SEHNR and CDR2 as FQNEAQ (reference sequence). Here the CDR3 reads CAEYDTNTEAFF. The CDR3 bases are TGTGCCGAATACGACACAAACACTGAAGCTTTCTTT.

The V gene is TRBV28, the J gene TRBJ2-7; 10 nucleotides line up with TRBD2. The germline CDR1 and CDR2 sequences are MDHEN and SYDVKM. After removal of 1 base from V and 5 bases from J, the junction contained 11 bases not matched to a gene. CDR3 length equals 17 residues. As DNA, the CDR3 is TGTGCCAGCAGTTTATACCAGCGGGAGGGCCGAGGGAACGAGCAGTACTTC. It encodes CASSLYQREGRGNEQYF.

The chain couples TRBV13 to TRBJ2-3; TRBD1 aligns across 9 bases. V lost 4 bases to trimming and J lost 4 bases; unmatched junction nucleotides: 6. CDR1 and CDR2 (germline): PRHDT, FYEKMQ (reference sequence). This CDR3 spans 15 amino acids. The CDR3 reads CASSSRDRDADTQYF. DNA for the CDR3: TGTGCCAGCAGCTCCCGGGACAGGGACGCAGATACGCAGTATTTT.

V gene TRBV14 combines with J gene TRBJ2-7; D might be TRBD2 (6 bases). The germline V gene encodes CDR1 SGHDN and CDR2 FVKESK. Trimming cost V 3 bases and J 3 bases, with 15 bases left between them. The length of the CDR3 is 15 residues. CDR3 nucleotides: TGTGCCAGCAGCCACATAGCGGCTGGGATCTACGAGCAGTACTTC. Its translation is CASSHIAAGIYEQYF.

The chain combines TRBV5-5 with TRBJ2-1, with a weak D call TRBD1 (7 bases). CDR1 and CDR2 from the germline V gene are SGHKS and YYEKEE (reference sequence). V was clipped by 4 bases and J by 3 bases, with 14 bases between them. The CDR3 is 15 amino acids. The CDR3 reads CASSTPRDSYNEQFF. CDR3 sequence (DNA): TGTGCCAGCAGCACTCCGCGGGACAGCTACAATGAGCAGTTCTTC. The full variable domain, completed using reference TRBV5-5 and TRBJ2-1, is DAGVTQSPTHLIKTRGQQVTLRCSPISGHKSVSWYQQVLGQGPQFIFQYYEKEERGRGNFPDRFSARQFPNYSSELNVNALLLGDSALYLCASSTPRDSYNEQFFGPGTRLTVL.

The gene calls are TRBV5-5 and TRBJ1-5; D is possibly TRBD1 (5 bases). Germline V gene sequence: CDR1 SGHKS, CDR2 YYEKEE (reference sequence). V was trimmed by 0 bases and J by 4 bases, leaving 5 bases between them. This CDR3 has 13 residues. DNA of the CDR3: TGTGCCAGCAGCTTGGGACAGAATCAGCCCCAGCATTTT. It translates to CASSLGQNQPQHF.

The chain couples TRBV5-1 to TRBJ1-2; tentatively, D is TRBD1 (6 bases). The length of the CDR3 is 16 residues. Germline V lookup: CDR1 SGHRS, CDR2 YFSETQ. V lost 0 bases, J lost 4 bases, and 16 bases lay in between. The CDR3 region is CASSLEGLQGIYGYTF. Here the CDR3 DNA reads TGCGCCAGCAGCTTGGAGGGGTTACAGGGTATCTATGGCTACACCTTC.

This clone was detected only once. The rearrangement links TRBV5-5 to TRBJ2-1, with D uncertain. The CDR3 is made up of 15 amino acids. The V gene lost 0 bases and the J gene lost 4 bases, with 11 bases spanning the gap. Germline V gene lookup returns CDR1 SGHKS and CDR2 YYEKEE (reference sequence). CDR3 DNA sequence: TGTGCCAGCAGCTTGGTCGCTAGTCCGTACAATGAGCAGTTCTTC. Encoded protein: CASSLVASPYNEQFF. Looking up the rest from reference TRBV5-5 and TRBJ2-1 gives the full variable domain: DAGVTQSPTHLIKTRGQQVTLRCSPISGHKSVSWYQQVLGQGPQFIFQYYEKEERGRGNFPDRFSARQFPNYSSELNVNALLLGDSALYLCASSLVASPYNEQFFGPGTRLTVL.

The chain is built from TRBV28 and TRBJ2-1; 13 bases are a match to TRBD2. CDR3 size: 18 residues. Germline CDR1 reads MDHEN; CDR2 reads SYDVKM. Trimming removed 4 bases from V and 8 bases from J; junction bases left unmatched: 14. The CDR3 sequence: CASSSPGLAGSLGYEQFF. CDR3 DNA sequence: TGTGCCAGCAGTTCTCCGGGACTAGCGGGAAGTTTGGGGTATGAGCAGTTCTTC.

The CDR3 sequence is CASSNLPGQRTSSYNEQFF. In DNA form, the CDR3 reads TGTGCCAGTAGTAACCTTCCGGGACAGCGAACCAGCTCCTACAATGAGCAGTTCTTC. The chain links TRBV19 to TRBJ2-1, with 7 bases lining up with TRBD1. The V segment lost 4 bases and the J segment 0 bases; nucleotides outside the gene matches: 15. Per germline, CDR1 LNHDA and CDR2 SQIVND (reference sequence). CDR3 length: 19 amino acids.

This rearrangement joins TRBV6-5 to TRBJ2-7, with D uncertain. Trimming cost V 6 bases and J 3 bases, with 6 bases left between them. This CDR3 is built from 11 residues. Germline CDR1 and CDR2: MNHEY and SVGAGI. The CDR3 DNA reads TGTGCCAGCAGGGGATACTACGAGCAGTACTTC. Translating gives CASRGYYEQYF.

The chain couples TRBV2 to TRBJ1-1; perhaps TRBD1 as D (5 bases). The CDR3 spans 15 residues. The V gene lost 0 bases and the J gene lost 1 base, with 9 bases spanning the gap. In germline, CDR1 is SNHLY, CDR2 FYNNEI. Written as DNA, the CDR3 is TGTGCCAGCAGTGAAGCCCCGGGGGGGAACACTGAAGCTTTCTTT. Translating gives CASSEAPGGNTEAFF.

In DNA, the CDR3 is TGTGCCAGCAGCCAGGACCTATCCTACGAGCAGTACTTC. It specifies CASSQDLSYEQYF. The rearrangement links TRBV9 to TRBJ2-7; D is ambiguous. With 4 bases removed from V and 1 base from J, the gap between germline ends came to 9 bases. The CDR3 sequence is 13 residues long. Germline V gene sequence: CDR1 SGDLS, CDR2 YYNGEE. The complete variable domain, with remaining parts taken from reference TRBV9 and TRBJ2-7, reads DSGVTQTPKHLITATGQRVTLRCSPRSGDLSVYWYQQSLDQGLQFLIQYYNGEERAKGNILERFSAQQFPDLHSELNLSSLELGDSALYFCASSQDLSYEQYFGPGTRLTVT.